Following are 18 T cell receptor beta chains from one sample sequenced in a study of control samples from healthy donors and cancer patients. Libraries were prepared by immunoSEQ multiplex PCR; TCRdb keeps only in-frame clonotypes and omits some of them. The sample consists of some 130,000 clones, roughly 90% of them appearing once. Sequencing used blood. Receptors were obtained from a woman aged 45-65 years in good health.

V is TRBV7-6 and J is TRBJ1-2; D may be TRBD1 (5 bases). The CDR3 loop spans 15 amino acids. The germline V gene encodes CDR1 SGHVS and CDR2 FNYEAQ. V lost 5 bases, J lost 4 bases, and 17 bases lay in between. The CDR3 region is CASSPSSTVRYGYTF. DNA for the CDR3: TGTGCCAGCAGCCCAAGTTCGACAGTGCGCTATGGCTACACCTTC.

In this sample, this clone turned up a few times. V gene TRBV5-6 combines with J gene TRBJ1-6; D remains ambiguous. The V end was cut by 2 bases, the J end by 0 bases, with 9 bases between. This CDR3 has 16 residues. The germline gives CDR1 SGHDT, CDR2 YYEEEE. The CDR3 DNA is TGTGCCAGCAGCTTCGATAGACGCTCCTATAATTCACCCCTCCACTTT. Translated, it gives CASSFDRRSYNSPLHF.

The chain has TRBV7-9 and TRBJ2-3; 10 nucleotides agree with TRBD1. The germline V gene encodes CDR1 SEHNR and CDR2 FQNEAQ (reference sequence). The ends lost 5 bases at V and 2 bases at J; junction bases unmatched: 7. This CDR3 region has 16 residues. CDR3: CASSLPDRGLTDTQYF. CDR3 coding DNA: TGTGCCAGCAGCCTCCCAGACAGGGGGCTCACAGATACGCAGTATTTT.

The chain joins TRBV13 to TRBJ2-5; TRBD2 is a possible D gene (6 bases). Germline loops: CDR1 PRHDT, CDR2 FYEKMQ (reference sequence). The V end lost 3 bases, the J end lost 6 bases, and 11 bases lay between the germline ends. CDR3 length: 13 amino acids. The CDR3 protein is CASSFGGAKTQYF. DNA of the CDR3: TGTGCCAGCAGCTTCGGGGGAGCAAAGACCCAGTACTTC.

The chain combines TRBV24-1 with TRBJ1-4; D call uncertain. Trimming removed 5 bases from V and 4 bases from J, with 10 bases in between. The CDR3 covers 14 residues. CDR1 is KGHDR and CDR2 is SFDVKD in the germline V gene. The CDR3 DNA reads as TGTGCCACCAGTGTGGGTCACGGTAATGAAAAACTGTTTTTT. Translated, it gives CATSVGHGNEKLFF.

The V gene is TRBV28, the J gene TRBJ1-4; D call uncertain. This CDR3 is 15 amino acids long. Trimming removed 2 bases at V and 0 bases at J, with 7 bases between. Germline CDR1 reads MDHEN; CDR2 reads SYDVKM. The CDR3 protein is CASSLAGATNEKLFF. The CDR3 DNA is TGTGCCAGCAGTTTAGCTGGGGCAACTAATGAAAAACTGTTTTTT.

V is TRBV6-5 and J is TRBJ1-4; no definite D call. This CDR3 region has 12 residues. Germline V gene sequence: CDR1 MNHEY, CDR2 SVGAGI. V lost 8 bases to trimming and J lost 8 bases, with 12 bases between them. DNA of the CDR3: TGTGCCAGCGGCTCGGTTGGGGAAAAACTGTTTTTT. It is translated as CASGSVGEKLFF.

This chain uses TRBV29-1 with TRBJ1-4; 7 bases are shared with TRBD1. The CDR3 length is 14 residues. Unmatched junction bases numbered 9, after V lost 1 base and J lost 10 bases. Looked up from germline, CDR1 is SQVTM and CDR2 is ANQGSEA. CDR3 sequence: CSVEGRGRGGKLFF. The CDR3 DNA is TGCAGCGTTGAAGGAAGGGGGCGCGGAGGAAAACTGTTTTTT.

This clone has only a few counts. This sequence joins TRBV6-4 and TRBJ2-3; 10 bases map to TRBD2. V dropped 5 bases and J dropped 4; count of bases not matched to a gene: 9. The CDR3 runs 16 residues. Germline lookup yields CDR1 MRHNA and CDR2 SNTAGT. The CDR3 sequence: CASSPASGGGPDTQYF. In DNA form, the CDR3 reads TGTGCCAGCAGTCCTGCTAGCGGGGGAGGCCCAGATACGCAGTATTTT.

V usage is TRBV3-1 (or the pseudogene TRBV3-2) and J usage is TRBJ1-2, with 10 bases aligning to TRBD1. CDR3 length: 15 residues. V lost 8 bases and J lost 5; bases outside the gene matches: 11. CDR1 and CDR2 from the germline V gene are LGHDT and YNNKEL (reference sequence). CDR3 loop: CASSHLGQGGYGYTF. The CDR3 nucleotides read TGTGCCAGCTCACATCTAGGACAGGGGGGTTATGGCTACACCTTC.

The rearrangement links TRBV28 to TRBJ2-5, with D possibly matching TRBD2 (6 bases). CDR1 MDHEN and CDR2 SYDVKM come from the germline V gene. The ends were cut back, 4 bases at V and 5 bases at J, with 8 bases in the middle. This CDR3 is built from 12 residues. CDR3 loop: CASSSLAETQYF. In DNA form, the CDR3 reads TGTGCCAGCAGTTCCCTAGCGGAGACCCAGTACTTC. The full variable domain, with the rest looked up from reference TRBV28 and TRBJ2-5, is DVKVTQSSRYLVKRTGEKVFLECVQDMDHENMFWYRQDPGLGLRLIYFSYDVKMKEKGDIPEGYSVSREKKERFSLILESASTNQTSMYLCASSSLAETQYFGPGTRLLVL.

The chain links TRBV5-8 to TRBJ1-1, with TRBD1 matching 11 bases. CDR1 SGHTS and CDR2 YDEGEE come from the germline V gene. After removal of 4 bases from V and 0 bases from J, the junction contained 5 bases not matched to a gene. This CDR3 is built from 16 residues. The chain's CDR3 is CASSTWTGGLNTEAFF. The CDR3 DNA reads TGTGCCAGCAGCACCTGGACAGGGGGCCTGAACACTGAAGCTTTCTTT.

This chain uses TRBV11-3 with TRBJ2-5, with a weak D call TRBD1 (5 bases). The CDR3 sequence is 15 residues long. Germline assignment: CDR1 SGHNT and CDR2 YENEEA. V shed 1 base and J shed 0 bases, with 9 bases lying between them. The CDR3 loop is CASSLGGRDQETQYF. CDR3 in DNA: TGTGCCAGCAGCTTAGGGGGCAGGGACCAAGAGACCCAGTACTTC. The complete variable domain, with remaining parts taken from reference TRBV11-3 and TRBJ2-5, reads EAGVVQSPRYKIIEKKQPVAFWCNPISGHNTLYWYLQNLGQGPELLIRYENEEAVDDSQLPKDRFSAERLKGVDSTLKIQPAELGDSAVYLCASSLGGRDQETQYFGPGTRLLVL.

This rearrangement joins TRBV3-1 (or the pseudogene TRBV3-2) to TRBJ2-7; D is undetermined. CDR3 size: 12 residues. Trimming pared 4 bases from V and 5 bases from J, leaving 9 bases between. In germline, CDR1 is LGHDT, CDR2 YNNKEL (reference sequence). CDR3: CASSRSAHEQYF. As DNA, the CDR3 is TGTGCCAGCAGCCGCTCCGCACACGAGCAGTACTTC.

The chain is built from TRBV5-1 and TRBJ2-3; D may be TRBD2 (5 bases). Trimming removed 2 bases at V and 6 bases at J, with 16 bases between. The CDR3 covers 15 residues. Germline lookup yields CDR1 SGHRS and CDR2 YFSETQ. The CDR3 DNA sequence: TGCGCCAGCAGCTTAATTCGCAAGGGAGTCGATACGCAGTATTTT. Translation gives CASSLIRKGVDTQYF. The full variable domain, its missing parts supplied by reference TRBV5-1 and TRBJ2-3, is KAGVTQTPRYLIKTRGQQVTLSCSPISGHRSVSWYQQTPGQGLQFLFEYFSETQRNKGNFPGRFSGRQFSNSRSEMNVSTLELGDSALYLCASSLIRKGVDTQYFGPGTRLTVL.

The chain carries TRBV27 and TRBJ1-1; perhaps TRBD1 as D (6 bases). Germline loops: CDR1 MNHEY, CDR2 SMNVEV (reference sequence). V was shortened by 0 bases and J by 5 bases, with 10 bases between the two germline ends. CDR3 length equals 14 residues. This CDR3 is CASSLSAGTTEAFF. DNA of the CDR3: TGTGCCAGCAGTTTATCTGCAGGGACAACTGAAGCTTTCTTT.

The V gene is TRBV13, the J gene TRBJ2-7, with D possibly being TRBD1 or TRBD2 (6 bases each). Germline V gives CDR1 PRHDT, CDR2 FYEKMQ (reference sequence). V dropped 4 bases and J dropped 2 bases, with 12 bases sitting between them. There are 14 residues in the CDR3. This CDR3 reads CASSYGGRTYEQYF. DNA for the CDR3: TGTGCCAGCAGCTACGGGGGCAGGACCTACGAGCAGTACTTC.

V is TRBV9 and J is TRBJ1-3, with D possibly TRBD1 on 5 matching bases. Looked up from germline, CDR1 is SGDLS and CDR2 is YYNGEE. The CDR3 has 18 amino acids. V lost 4 bases and J lost 2, with 22 bases in between. CDR3 region: CASSPRVGTSPTGNTIYF. The CDR3 region has the DNA TGTGCCAGCAGCCCCCGGGTTGGGACCAGCCCCACTGGAAACACCATATATTTT.